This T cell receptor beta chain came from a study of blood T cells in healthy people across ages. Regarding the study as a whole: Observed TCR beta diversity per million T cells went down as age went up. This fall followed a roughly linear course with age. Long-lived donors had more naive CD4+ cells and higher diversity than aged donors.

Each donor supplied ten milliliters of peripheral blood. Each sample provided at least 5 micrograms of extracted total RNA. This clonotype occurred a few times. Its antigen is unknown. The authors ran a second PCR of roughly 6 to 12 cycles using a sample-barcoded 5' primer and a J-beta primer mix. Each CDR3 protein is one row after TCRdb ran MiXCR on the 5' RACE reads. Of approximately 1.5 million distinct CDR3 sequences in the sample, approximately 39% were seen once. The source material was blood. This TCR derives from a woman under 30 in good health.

CDR3: CSANLGTEQETQYF. The CDR3 nucleotides read TGCAGTGCTAACCTTGGGACAGAGCAAGAGACCCAGTACTTC. This chain links TRBV20-1 with TRBJ2-5; 7 nucleotides agree with TRBD1. Looked up from germline, CDR1 is DFQATT and CDR2 is SNEGSKA (reference sequence). With 4 bases clipped from V and 2 bases from J, the junction kept 7 bases outside the gene matches. This CDR3 region has 14 residues.